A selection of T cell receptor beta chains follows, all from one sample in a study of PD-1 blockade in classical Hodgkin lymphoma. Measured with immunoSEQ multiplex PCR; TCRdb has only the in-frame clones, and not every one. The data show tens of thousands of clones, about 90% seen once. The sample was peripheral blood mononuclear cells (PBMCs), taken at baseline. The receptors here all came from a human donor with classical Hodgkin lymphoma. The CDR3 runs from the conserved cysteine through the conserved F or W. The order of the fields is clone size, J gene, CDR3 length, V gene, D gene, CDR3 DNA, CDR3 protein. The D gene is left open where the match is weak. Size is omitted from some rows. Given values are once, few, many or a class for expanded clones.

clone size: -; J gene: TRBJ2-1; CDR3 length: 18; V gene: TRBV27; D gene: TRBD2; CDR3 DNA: TGTGCCAGCAGTCCCCCACTAGCGGGGTCGTACTCCTACAATGAGCAGTTCTTC; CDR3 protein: CASSPPLAGSYSYNEQFF
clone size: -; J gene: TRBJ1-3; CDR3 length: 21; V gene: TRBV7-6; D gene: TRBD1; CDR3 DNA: TGTGCCAGCAGCTTACGGGCTAAGAACTTCGGACAGGTTGCCTCTGGAAACACCATATATTTT; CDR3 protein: CASSLRAKNFGQVASGNTIYF
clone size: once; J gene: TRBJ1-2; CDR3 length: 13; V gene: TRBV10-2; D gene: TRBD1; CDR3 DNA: TGCGCCAGCGGGGGACAGGGTAACTATGGCTACACCTTC; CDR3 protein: CASGGQGNYGYTF
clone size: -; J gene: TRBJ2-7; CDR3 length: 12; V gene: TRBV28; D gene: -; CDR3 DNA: TGTGCCAGCACCTCACCCCCCTACGAGCAGTACTTC; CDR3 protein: CASTSPPYEQYF
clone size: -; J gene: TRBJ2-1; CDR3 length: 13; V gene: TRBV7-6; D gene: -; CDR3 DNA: TGTGCCAGCAGCTTTTCCCGTTACAATGAGCAGTTCTTC; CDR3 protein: CASSFSRYNEQFF
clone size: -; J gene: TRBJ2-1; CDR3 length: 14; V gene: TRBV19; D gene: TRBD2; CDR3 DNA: TGTGCCAGTAGTATCCTAGCGGGAGTCCATGAGCAGTTCTTC; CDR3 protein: CASSILAGVHEQFF
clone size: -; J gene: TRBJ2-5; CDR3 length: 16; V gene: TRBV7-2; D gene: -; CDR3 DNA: TGTGCCAGCAGCTACCCTCCACAGGGTGACCAAGAGACCCAGTACTTC; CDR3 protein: CASSYPPQGDQETQYF
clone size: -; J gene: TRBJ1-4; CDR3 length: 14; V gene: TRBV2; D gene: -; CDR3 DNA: TGTGCCAGCAGCTTCGGGGGCAGGAATGAAAAACTGTTTTTT; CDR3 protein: CASSFGGRNEKLFF
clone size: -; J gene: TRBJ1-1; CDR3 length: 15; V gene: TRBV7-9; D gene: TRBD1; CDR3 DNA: TGTGCCAGCAGCTTCACACAGGGGCTGGGGACTGAAGCTTTCTTT; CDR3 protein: CASSFTQGLGTEAFF
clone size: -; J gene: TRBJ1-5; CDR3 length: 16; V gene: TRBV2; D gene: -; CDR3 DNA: TGTGCCAGCAACCCAAGGGAGGTGGTTAGCAATCAGCCCCAGCATTTT; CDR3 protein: CASNPREVVSNQPQHF
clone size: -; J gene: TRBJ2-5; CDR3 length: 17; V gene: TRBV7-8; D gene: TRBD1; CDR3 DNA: TGTGCCAGCAGCACGAGGGACAGGGGGCTCCGGGGGGAGACCCAGTACTTC; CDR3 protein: CASSTRDRGLRGETQYF
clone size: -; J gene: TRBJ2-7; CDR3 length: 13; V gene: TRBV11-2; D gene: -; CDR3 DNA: TGTGCCAGCAGGCACAGCTCTCGCTACGAGCAGTACTTC; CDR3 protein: CASRHSSRYEQYF
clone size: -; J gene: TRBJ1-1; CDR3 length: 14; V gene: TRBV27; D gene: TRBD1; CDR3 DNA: TGTGCCAGCAGTTCGCGGACAGGGGACACTGAAGCTTTCTTT; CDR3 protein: CASSSRTGDTEAFF
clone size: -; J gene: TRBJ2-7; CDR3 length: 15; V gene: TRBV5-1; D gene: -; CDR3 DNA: TGCGCCAGCAGCTTAGCTGGTACCAGCTCCTACGAGCAGTACTTC; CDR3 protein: CASSLAGTSSYEQYF
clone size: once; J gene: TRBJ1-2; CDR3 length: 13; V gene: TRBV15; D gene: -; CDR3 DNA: TGTGCCACCAGCAGCGGCACACCGGGTGGCTACACCTTC; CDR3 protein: CATSSGTPGGYTF
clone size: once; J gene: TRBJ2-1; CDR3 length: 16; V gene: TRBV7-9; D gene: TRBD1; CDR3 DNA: TGTGCCAGCAGCTTTCCGGACAGGGGTATAGCCAATGAGCAGTTCTTC; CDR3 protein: CASSFPDRGIANEQFF
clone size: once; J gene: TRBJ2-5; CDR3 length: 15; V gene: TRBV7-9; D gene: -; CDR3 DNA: TGTGCCAGCAGCTTTTCAGCTAGTCGGGGAGAGACCCAGTACTTC; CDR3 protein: CASSFSASRGETQYF
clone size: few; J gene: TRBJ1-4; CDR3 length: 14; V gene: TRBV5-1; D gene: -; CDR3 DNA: TGCGCCAGCAGCTTGAATGGGGGGAATGAAAAACTGTTTTTT; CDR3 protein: CASSLNGGNEKLFF
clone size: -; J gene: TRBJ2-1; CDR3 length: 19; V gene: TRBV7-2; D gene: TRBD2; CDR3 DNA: TGTGCCAGCAGCTTAGAGGCTAGCGGGGGGGACATCAAGTACAATGAGCAGTTCTTC; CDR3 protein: CASSLEASGGDIKYNEQFF
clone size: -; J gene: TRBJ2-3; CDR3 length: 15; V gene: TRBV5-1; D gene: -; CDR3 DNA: TGCGCCAGCAGCTCTGCTGGGAGGTTGTCAGATACGCAGTATTTT; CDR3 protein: CASSSAGRLSDTQYF
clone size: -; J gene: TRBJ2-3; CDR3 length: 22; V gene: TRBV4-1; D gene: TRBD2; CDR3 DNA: TGCGCCAGCAGCCAAGGACCGCTTCCTAGCGGGAGGGGGGATGGGAGCACAGATACGCAGTATTTT; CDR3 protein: CASSQGPLPSGRGDGSTDTQYF
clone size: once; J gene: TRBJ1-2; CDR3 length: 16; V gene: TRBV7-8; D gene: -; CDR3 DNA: TGTGCCAGCAGCCAACAAGGGGGACCACTTAACTATGGCTACACCTTC; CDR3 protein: CASSQQGGPLNYGYTF
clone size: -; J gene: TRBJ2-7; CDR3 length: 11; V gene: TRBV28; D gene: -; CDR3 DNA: TGTGCCAGCAGTTTATCCCACGAGCAGTACTTC; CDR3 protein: CASSLSHEQYF
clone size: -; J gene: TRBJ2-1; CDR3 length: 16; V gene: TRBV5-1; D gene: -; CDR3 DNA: TGCGCCAGCGAGAACGACGACAAGGGTTCCTACAATGAGCAGTTCTTC; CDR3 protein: CASENDDKGSYNEQFF
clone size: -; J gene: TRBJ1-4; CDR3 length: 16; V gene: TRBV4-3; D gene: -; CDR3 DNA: TGCGCCAGCAGCCAAGAAGGCAGAGCAACTAATGAAAAACTGTTTTTT; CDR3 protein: CASSQEGRATNEKLFF
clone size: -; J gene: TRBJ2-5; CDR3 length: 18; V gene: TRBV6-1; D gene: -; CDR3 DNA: TGTGCCAGCAGTCAAGGGGTGGGCAGATCGGGTTCCCAAGAGACCCAGTACTTC; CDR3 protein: CASSQGVGRSGSQETQYF
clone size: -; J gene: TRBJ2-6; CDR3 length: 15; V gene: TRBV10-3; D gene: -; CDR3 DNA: TGTGCCGCCGGAACGCCCGGCCTTGGGGCCAACGTCCTGACTTTC; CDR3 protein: CAAGTPGLGANVLTF
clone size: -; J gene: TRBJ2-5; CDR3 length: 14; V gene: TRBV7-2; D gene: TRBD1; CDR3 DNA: TGTGCCAGCAGCTTACAGGGGGCACAAGAGACCCAGTACTTC; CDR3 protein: CASSLQGAQETQYF
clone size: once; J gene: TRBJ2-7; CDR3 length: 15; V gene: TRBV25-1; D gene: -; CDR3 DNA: TGTGCCAGCAGTGAATACAGGGGCCAGAGGGTCGAGCAGTACTTC; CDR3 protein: CASSEYRGQRVEQYF
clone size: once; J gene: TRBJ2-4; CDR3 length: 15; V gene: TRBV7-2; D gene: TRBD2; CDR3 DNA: TGTGCCAGCAGCTCCACGCTAACTAGCGGGCTAGTGAGGTACTTC; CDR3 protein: CASSSTLTSGLVRYF
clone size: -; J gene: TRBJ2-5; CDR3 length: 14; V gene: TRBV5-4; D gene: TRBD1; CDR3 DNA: TGTGCCAGCAGCCGGGACAGGGCGCAGGAGACCCAGTACTTC; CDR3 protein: CASSRDRAQETQYF
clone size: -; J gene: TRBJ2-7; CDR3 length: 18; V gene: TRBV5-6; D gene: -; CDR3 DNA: TGTGCCAGCAGCTCTATTCCATGGCTGGGGGGTCCTACCTACGAGCAGTACTTC; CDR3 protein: CASSSIPWLGGPTYEQYF
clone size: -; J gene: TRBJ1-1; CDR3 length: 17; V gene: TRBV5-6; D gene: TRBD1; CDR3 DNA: TGTGCCAGCAGCCCCGACAGGGGGCAAACCATGAACACTGAAGCTTTCTTT; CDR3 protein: CASSPDRGQTMNTEAFF
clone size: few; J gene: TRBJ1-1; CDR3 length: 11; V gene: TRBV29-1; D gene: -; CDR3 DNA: TGCAGCGGAACATTGAACACTGAAGCTTTCTTT; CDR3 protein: CSGTLNTEAFF
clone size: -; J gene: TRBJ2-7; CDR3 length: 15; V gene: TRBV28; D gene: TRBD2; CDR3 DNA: TGTGCCAGCAGATCTGGACTAGGAGGGTCCTACGAGCAGTACTTC; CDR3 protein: CASRSGLGGSYEQYF
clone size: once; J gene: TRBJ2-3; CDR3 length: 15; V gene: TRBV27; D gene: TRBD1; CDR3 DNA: TGTGCCAGCAGTTTGGGACAGGCTAGCACAGATACGCAGTATTTT; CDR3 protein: CASSLGQASTDTQYF
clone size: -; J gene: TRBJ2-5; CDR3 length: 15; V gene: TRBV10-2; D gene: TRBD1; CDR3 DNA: TGCGCCAGCAAAAGAGGGGACAGGGGGCAAGAGACCCAGTACTTC; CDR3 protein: CASKRGDRGQETQYF
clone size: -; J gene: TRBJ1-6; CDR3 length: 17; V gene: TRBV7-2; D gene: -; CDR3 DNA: TGTGCCAGCAGCCCCGTTATTCCGAGCTCCTATAATTCACCCCTCCACTTT; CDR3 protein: CASSPVIPSSYNSPLHF
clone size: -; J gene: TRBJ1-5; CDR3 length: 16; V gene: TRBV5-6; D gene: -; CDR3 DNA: TGTGCCAGCAGCCGAGGGACATTTTATAGCAATCAGCCCCAGCATTTT; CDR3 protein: CASSRGTFYSNQPQHF
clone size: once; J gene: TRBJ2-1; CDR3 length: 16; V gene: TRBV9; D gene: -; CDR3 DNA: TGTGCCAGCAGCGTAGCTACGGGGGGCACTTACAATGAGCAGTTCTTC; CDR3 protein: CASSVATGGTYNEQFF
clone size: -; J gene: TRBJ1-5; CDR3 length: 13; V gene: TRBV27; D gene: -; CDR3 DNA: TGTGCCAGCAGTTTACAGGTAAACCAGCCCCAGCATTTT; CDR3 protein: CASSLQVNQPQHF
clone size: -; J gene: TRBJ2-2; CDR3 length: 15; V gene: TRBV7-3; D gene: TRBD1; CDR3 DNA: TGTGCCAGCAGCCCGGGACAGGGGACGGCCGGGGAGCTGTTTTTT; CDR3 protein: CASSPGQGTAGELFF
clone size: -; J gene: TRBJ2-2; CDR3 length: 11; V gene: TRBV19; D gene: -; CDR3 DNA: TGTGCCAGTAGCTCAGGGTTTTGGCTGTTTTTT; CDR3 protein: CASSSGFWLFF
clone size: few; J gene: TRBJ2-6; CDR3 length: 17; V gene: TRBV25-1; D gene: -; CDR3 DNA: TGTGCCAGCAGTGGCCTCGGGGAAAATTCAGGGGCCAACGTCCTGACTTTC; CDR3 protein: CASSGLGENSGANVLTF
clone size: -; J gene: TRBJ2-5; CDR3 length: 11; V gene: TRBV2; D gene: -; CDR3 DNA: TGTGCCAGCAGTCCAAAAGAGACCCAGTACTTC; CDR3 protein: CASSPKETQYF
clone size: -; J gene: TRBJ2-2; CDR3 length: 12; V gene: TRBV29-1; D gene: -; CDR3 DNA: TGCAGCGTTGAAGGTGCCACCGGGGAGCTGTTTTTT; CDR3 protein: CSVEGATGELFF
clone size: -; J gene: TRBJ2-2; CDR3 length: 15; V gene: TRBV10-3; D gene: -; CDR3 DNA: TGTGCCATCAGTGAGCTCGGTCCCGCGGCCGGGGAGCTGTTTTTT; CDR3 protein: CAISELGPAAGELFF
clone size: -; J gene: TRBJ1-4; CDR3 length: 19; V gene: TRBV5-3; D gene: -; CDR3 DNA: TGTGCCAGAAGCTTGGGAGAGGACAGAATCTGCGCAACTAATGAAAAACTGTTTTTT; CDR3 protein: CARSLGEDRICATNEKLFF
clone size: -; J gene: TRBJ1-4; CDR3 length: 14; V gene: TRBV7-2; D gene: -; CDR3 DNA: TGTGCCAGCAGCTTGGACGGAAATAATGAAAAACTGTTTTTT; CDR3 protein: CASSLDGNNEKLFF
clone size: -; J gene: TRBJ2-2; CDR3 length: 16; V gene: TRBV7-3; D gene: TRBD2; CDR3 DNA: TGTGCCAGCAGCTCCGGGACTAGCGGAAACACCGGGGAGCTGTTTTTT; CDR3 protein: CASSSGTSGNTGELFF
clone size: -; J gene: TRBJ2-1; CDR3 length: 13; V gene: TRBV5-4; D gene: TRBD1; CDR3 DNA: TGTGCCAGAGGGACAGGAGGGTCGGATGAGCAGTTCTTC; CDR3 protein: CARGTGGSDEQFF
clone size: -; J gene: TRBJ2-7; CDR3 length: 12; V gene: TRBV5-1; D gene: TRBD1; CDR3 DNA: TGCGCCAGCAGCTTGGTCGGGGACAGGGGGTACTTC; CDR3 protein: CASSLVGDRGYF
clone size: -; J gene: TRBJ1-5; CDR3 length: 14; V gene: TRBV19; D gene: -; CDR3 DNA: TGTGCCAGTAGTCCCGTCGGAGGCAATCAGCCCCAGCATTTT; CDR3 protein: CASSPVGGNQPQHF
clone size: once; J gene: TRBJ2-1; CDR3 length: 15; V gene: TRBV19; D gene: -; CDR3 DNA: TGTGCCAGTAGTATAACTTCCAGCTCCTACAATGAGCAGTTCTTC; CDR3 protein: CASSITSSSYNEQFF
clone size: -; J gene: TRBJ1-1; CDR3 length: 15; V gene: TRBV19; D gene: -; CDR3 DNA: TGTGCCAGTAGTATCGTAGCGTGGGGGAACACTGAAGCTTTCTTT; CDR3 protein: CASSIVAWGNTEAFF
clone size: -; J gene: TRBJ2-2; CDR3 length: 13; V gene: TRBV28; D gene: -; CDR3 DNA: TGTGCCAGCAGTTCCCGGGGTGCCGGGGAGCTGTTTTTT; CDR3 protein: CASSSRGAGELFF
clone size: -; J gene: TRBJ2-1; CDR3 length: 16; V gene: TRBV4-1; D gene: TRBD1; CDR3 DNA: TGCGCCAGCAGCCTACAGCCGGGACAGGGGATAAATGAGCAGTTCTTC; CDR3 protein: CASSLQPGQGINEQFF
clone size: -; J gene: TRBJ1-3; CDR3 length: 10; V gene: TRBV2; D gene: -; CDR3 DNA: TGTGCCACCCAGGGTGGCACCATATATTTT; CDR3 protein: CATQGGTIYF
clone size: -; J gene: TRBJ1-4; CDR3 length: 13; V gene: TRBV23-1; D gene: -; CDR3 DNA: TGCGCCAGCAGTCAATCTAGGCGGGAAAAACTGTTTTTT; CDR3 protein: CASSQSRREKLFF